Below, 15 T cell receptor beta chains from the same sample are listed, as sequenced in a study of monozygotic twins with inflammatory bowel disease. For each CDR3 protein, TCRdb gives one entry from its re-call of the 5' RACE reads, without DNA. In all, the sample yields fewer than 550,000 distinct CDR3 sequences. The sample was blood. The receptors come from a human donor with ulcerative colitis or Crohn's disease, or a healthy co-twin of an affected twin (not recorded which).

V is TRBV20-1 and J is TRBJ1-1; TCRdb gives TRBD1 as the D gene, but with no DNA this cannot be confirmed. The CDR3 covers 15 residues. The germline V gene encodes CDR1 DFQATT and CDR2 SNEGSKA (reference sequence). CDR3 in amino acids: CSVIQGGSSNTEAFF.

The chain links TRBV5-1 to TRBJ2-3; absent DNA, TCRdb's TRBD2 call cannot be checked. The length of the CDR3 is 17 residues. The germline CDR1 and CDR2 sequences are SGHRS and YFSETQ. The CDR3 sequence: CASSLAPLAASTDTQYF.

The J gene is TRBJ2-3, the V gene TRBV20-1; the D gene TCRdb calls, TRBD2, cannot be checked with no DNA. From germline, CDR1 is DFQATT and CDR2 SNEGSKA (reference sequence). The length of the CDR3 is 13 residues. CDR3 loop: CSARGLSTDTQYF.

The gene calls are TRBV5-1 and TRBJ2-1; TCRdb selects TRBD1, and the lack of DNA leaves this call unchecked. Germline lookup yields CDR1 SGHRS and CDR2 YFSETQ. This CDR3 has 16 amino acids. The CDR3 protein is CASSLGGTHNSNEQFF.

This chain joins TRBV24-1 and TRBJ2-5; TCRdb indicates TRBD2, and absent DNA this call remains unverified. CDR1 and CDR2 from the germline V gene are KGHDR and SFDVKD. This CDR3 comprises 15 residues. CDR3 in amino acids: CATSDPGLAKETQYF.

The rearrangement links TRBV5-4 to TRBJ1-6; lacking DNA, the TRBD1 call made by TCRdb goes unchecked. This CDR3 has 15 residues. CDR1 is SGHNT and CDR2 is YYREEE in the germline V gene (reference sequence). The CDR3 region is CASSPNVGGNSPLHF. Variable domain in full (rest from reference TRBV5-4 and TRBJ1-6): ETGVTQSPTHLIKTRGQQVTLRCSSQSGHNTVSWYQQALGQGPQFIFQYYREEENGRGNFPPRFSGLQFPNYSSELNVNALELDDSALYLCASSPNVGGNSPLHFGNGTRLTVT.

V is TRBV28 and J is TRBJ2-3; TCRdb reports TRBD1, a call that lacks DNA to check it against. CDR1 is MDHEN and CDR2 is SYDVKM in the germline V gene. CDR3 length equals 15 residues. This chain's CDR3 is CASSSGGVSTDTQYF.

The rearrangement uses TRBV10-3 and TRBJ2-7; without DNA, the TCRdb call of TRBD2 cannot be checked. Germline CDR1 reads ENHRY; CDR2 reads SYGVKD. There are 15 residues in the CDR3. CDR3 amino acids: CAIRSMQGLAFEQYF.

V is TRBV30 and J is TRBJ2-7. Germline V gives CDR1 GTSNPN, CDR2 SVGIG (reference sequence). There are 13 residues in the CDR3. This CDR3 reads CAWGVVGSYEQYF.

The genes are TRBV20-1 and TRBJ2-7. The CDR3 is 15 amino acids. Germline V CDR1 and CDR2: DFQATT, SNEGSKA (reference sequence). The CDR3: CSALHGSESSYEQYF.

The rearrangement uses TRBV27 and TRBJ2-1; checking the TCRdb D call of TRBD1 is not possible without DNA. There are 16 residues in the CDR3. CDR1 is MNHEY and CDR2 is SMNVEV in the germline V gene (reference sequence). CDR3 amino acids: CASSSSGAGTANEQFF.

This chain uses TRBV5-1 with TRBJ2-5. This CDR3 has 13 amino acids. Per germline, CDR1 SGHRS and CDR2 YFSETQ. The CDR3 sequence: CASSLPSQETQYF. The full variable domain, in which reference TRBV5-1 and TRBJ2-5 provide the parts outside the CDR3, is KAGVTQTPRYLIKTRGQQVTLSCSPISGHRSVSWYQQTPGQGLQFLFEYFSETQRNKGNFPGRFSGRQFSNSRSEMNVSTLELGDSALYLCASSLPSQETQYFGPGTRLLVL.

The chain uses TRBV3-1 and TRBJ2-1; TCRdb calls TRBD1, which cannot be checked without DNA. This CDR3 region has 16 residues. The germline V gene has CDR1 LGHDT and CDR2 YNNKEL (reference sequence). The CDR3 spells CASSQDWGQASNEQFF.

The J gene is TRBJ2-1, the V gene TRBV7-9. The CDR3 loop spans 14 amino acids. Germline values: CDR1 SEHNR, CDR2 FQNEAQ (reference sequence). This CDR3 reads CASSLAGLGNEQFF.

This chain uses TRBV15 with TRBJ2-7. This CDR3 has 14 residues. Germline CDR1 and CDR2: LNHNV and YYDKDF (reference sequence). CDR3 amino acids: CATSRDLGSYEQYF.